This TCR beta chain was sequenced in a study of blood T cell repertoires in COVID-19. Study at large: The United States, Italy and Spain provided the acute and convalescent COVID-19 samples. The analysed material was cDNA or gDNA that came from T cells, B-cell-depleted T cells, or PBMCs.

Original data processing: Scientists estimated how many nucleated cells there were by amplifying reference gene primers. Clones were read by immunoSEQ multiplex PCR, and TCRdb kept only the in-frame ones, dropping some. The V and J calls and clone size are taken from that table; D and trimming were inferred from the DNA. The table has under 300,000 clones, 65% to 80% seen once. The sample consisted of peripheral blood. This TCR was recovered from a woman between 40 and 50 years old with active or convalescent COVID-19.

CDR3 bases: TGCGCCAGCAGCCCATTTCTCGTACAGGGGCCCCAAGAGACCCAGTACTTC. Translated, it gives CASSPFLVQGPQETQYF. The rearrangement joins TRBV5-1 to TRBJ2-5; TRBD1 matches at 7 bases. Germline V gene sequence: CDR1 SGHRS, CDR2 YFSETQ. The CDR3 has 17 residues. V shed 4 bases and J 1 base; nucleotides not matched to a gene: 13.